Detailed here is one T cell receptor beta chain. Germline V gives CDR1 DFQATT, CDR2 SNEGSKA (reference sequence). Trimming removed 7 bases from V and 0 bases from J, with 13 bases in between. This CDR3 comprises 13 residues. Bead-based magnetic selection enriched CD8+ T cells. Organoid and thymic CD3+TCRαβ+CD8 single positive cells were FACS sorted. This entry belongs to a study of T cells generated in artificial thymic organoids. Background on the study: Some experiments further sorted thymic T cells to remove CD4 immature single positive or double positive precursors.

Reverse primers in the TRAC or TRBC constant regions drove separate semi-nested PCRs for TCRalpha and TCRbeta. cDNA synthesis used roughly 3.5 to 550 ng of total RNA. TCRdb re-called the 5' RACE reads through MiXCR, storing one row per CDR3 protein. Of 7,000 to 10,000 distinct CDR3 sequences in the sample, around 18% are singletons; the top ten hold more than 1.4%. This TCR derives from a human donor who gave cord blood stem cells for thymic organoid culture, a cardiac surgery patient who gave postnatal thymus, or a blood donor (not recorded which). The sequencing sample was made of naive CD8+ T cells from the thymus. Specified subset: CD3+TCRalphabeta+CD8SP T cells; for blood, CD45RO-CCR7+ naive CD8+ T cells. The chain joins TRBV20-1 to TRBJ2-7, with D possibly being TRBD2 (6 bases). CDR3 sequence reads: CSVSTGSSYEQYF. The CDR3 DNA follows: TGCAGTGTCAGCACCGGGAGCTCCTACGAGCAGTACTTC.